Here is one TCR beta chain with its context. Its target antigen remains unknown. No qualities accompany the bases; no much larger clone lies one base away. The data were obtained in a study of OX40 agonist ivuxolimab in advanced cancers. For the wider study: Ivuxolimab was an agonistic, fully human IgG2 monoclonal antibody directed against OX40 (CD134), a costimulatory receptor. Intravenous ivuxolimab was administered to patients every 2 weeks at six dose levels: 0.01, 0.1, 0.3, 1.5, 3 and 10 mg/kg. Of the roughly 50 dose-escalation patients, hepatocellular carcinoma was present in roughly 19, melanoma in approximately 15, renal cell carcinoma in 9 and head and neck cancer in 9. The dose-escalation cohort was 80% to 90% male with a mean age of approximately 59 years, ranging from about 20 to 85. Patients were allowed to have had prior anti-PD-1, anti-PD-L1 or anti-CTLA-4 therapy, and approximately 41% of the dose-escalation patients had previously received checkpoint inhibitors. Partial responses occurred in three dose-escalation patients, of whom one had hepatocellular carcinoma and two had cutaneous melanoma. Peripheral TCRbeta sequencing aimed to test whether ivuxolimab altered TCR sequence diversity and caused clonal T-cell expansion. The paper covers the monotherapy dose-escalation part of the phase I ivuxolimab trial, which included N ≈ 50 patients. Results the study describes overall, beyond this receptor: After ivuxolimab, expanded clones were on average more numerous among CD8+ T cells than among CD4+ T cells. At doses of 0.1 to 3.0 mg/kg, clonal expansion of both CD4+ and CD8+ blood T cells was observed from baseline to week 6. In partial responders in the 0.1-3.0 mg/kg groups, normalized peripheral clonal expansion was found to be among the lowest, especially among CD8+ T cells. Which antigens the clonally expanded peripheral T cells were specific for was not determined. Low levels of normalized T-cell clonal expansion were also seen in some nonresponding patients.

The CDR3 numbers 15 residues from cysteine through phenylalanine. Just the 45-base CDR3 DNA is kept, in frame starting at base 1. Trimming takes 0 bases from V and 1 base from J, and the germline ends sit 9 bases apart. Per the germline V gene, SGHTA is the CDR1 and FQGTGA is the CDR2. Genomic DNA was extracted from sorted cells for sequencing of the TCRbeta CDR3 region. The immunoSEQ Assay was used to sequence the TCRbeta CDR3 regions. TCRdb obtained this table from immuneACCESS and retained in-frame rearrangements with V and J assigned. These tables miss some clones; where compared with another copy, unresolved V genes account for less than half of the shortfall, and the remainder is unexplained. In all, the sample holds some 75,000 clones, and over 75% of those were seen once. The top ten hold roughly 3% of the sample. The trial excluded patients who had a history of autoimmune disease or who were on systemic immunosuppression. Peripheral blood for TCR sequencing was drawn from every dose cohort at baseline, at cycle 4 day 1 and at cycle 7 day 1. The samples were drawn from a first-in-human, open-label, multicenter phase I dose-escalation trial of ivuxolimab. Adults with locally advanced or metastatic melanoma, renal cell, hepatocellular, or head and neck squamous cell carcinoma were enrolled in the trial. Before TCR sequencing, CD4+ T cells and CD8+ T cells were sorted from peripheral blood as separate populations.

The chain is encoded by TRBV7-3 joined to TRBJ2-5; a weak D assignment points to TRBD2 (7 bases agree). The sequenced sample was CD4+ or CD8+ T cells sorted from blood, obtained in a trial of the OX40 agonist ivuxolimab. The sequence came from an adult with an advanced solid tumor such as melanoma, head and neck, liver or kidney cancer. This receptor has the CDR3 CASSLTGGPQETQYF. Here is the DNA: TGTGCCAGCAGCTTAACGGGGGGGCCCCAAGAGACCCAGTACTTC.